These 11 T cell receptor beta chains share one sample of origin, sequenced in a study of blood T cell repertoires in COVID-19. Repertoires were generated with immunoSEQ multiplex PCR, while TCRdb's copy carries only in-frame clones and drops some. The sample carries 65,000 to 80,000 clones, less than 90% recorded once. The sample consisted of peripheral blood. These receptors originate from a man older than 75 in a cohort sampled during active COVID-19.

The chain combines TRBV6-5 with TRBJ2-7, with TRBD1 matching over 8 bases. This CDR3 comprises 14 residues. With 5 bases clipped from V and 3 bases from J, the junction kept 6 bases outside the gene matches. Germline CDR1 MNHEY, CDR2 SVGAGI. The CDR3 here is CASSRTGNGYEQYF. As DNA, the CDR3 is TGTGCCAGCAGTAGGACAGGGAATGGCTACGAGCAGTACTTC.

The chain carries TRBV14 and TRBJ1-2, with D possibly TRBD1 on 6 matching bases. The germline V gene encodes CDR1 SGHDN and CDR2 FVKESK. V was cut by 4 bases and J by 3 bases, with 12 bases left in between. This CDR3 spans 14 amino acids. The DNA of the CDR3 is TGTGCCAGCAGCCTATTAGGGGGAGACTATGGCTACACCTTC. Translation gives CASSLLGGDYGYTF.

The chain has TRBV19 and TRBJ2-4; 7 bases are a match to TRBD2. CDR3 length equals 15 residues. V shed 5 bases, J shed 1 base, and the junction held 5 bases outside the gene matches. In germline, CDR1 is LNHDA, CDR2 SQIVND (reference sequence). The CDR3: CASSPPGGAKNIQYF. DNA for the CDR3: TGTGCCAGTAGTCCCCCCGGGGGGGCCAAAAACATTCAGTACTTC. Full variable domain (missing parts from reference TRBV19 and TRBJ2-4): DGGITQSPKYLFRKEGQNVTLSCEQNLNHDAMYWYRQDPGQGLRLIYYSQIVNDFQKGDIAEGYSVSREKKESFPLTVTSAQKNPTAFYLCASSPPGGAKNIQYFGAGTRLSVL.

In this sample, this clone turned up a few times. The chain uses TRBV9 and TRBJ2-3; 8 bases align to TRBD2. The J segment lost 1 base and the V segment lost 0 bases, leaving 7 bases of the junction unmatched. The length of the CDR3 is 17 residues. Germline lookup yields CDR1 SGDLS and CDR2 YYNGEE. The CDR3 nucleotides read TGTGCCAGCAGCGTAGTAACGGGGGGGGTTGGCACAGATACGCAGTATTTT. It encodes CASSVVTGGVGTDTQYF.

The V call is TRBV5-6, the J call TRBJ1-6; 8 positions match TRBD1. The junction had 15 bases not matched to a gene; V was cut back by 4 bases and J by 3 bases. Germline V gives CDR1 SGHDT, CDR2 YYEEEE. CDR3 size: 19 residues. The CDR3, as DNA: TGTGCCAGCAGCAGGGACAGGTTGGCTTTGTTGGACTATAATTCACCCCTCCACTTT. Protein product: CASSRDRLALLDYNSPLHF.

The chain recombines TRBV2 with TRBJ2-4, with D possibly TRBD2 on 5 matching bases. V lost 7 bases and J lost 8, with 27 bases in between. Germline assignment: CDR1 SNHLY and CDR2 FYNNEI. The CDR3 has 17 amino acids. DNA of the CDR3: TGTGCCAGCACGAGGGCCGGTGGGCGCGGGTCTGGTCACATTCAGTACTTC. It translates to CASTRAGGRGSGHIQYF.

The DNA for the CDR3 is TGTGCCATCAGTGCAGGGAACACCGGGGAGCTGTTTTTT. This sequence encodes CAISAGNTGELFF. The chain recombines TRBV10-3 with TRBJ2-2; D not certain. V lost 4 bases to trimming and J lost 1 base, with 4 bases between them. Germline V gene data show CDR1 as ENHRY and CDR2 as SYGVKD. This CDR3 is 13 amino acids long.

This rearrangement joins TRBV5-4 to TRBJ1-1; TRBD1 aligns across 8 bases. Germline CDR1 and CDR2: SGHNT and YYREEE (reference sequence). Losses at the gene ends were 4 bases for V and 0 bases for J; bases not matched to a gene: 5. The CDR3 length is 15 residues. Written as DNA, the CDR3 is TGTGCCAGCAGCCTACGGACAGGGTTGAACACTGAAGCTTTCTTT. Amino acids: CASSLRTGLNTEAFF.

The CDR3 DNA reads as TGCAGTGCTAGTTGGAGGAACGGAAACACCATATATTTT. Residues: CSASWRNGNTIYF. V and J are TRBV20-1 and TRBJ1-3; no clear D. The V end lost 3 bases, the J end lost 4 bases, and 10 bases lay between the germline ends. CDR1 is DFQATT and CDR2 is SNEGSKA in the germline V gene (reference sequence). There are 13 residues in the CDR3.

The chain employs TRBV27 and TRBJ1-5; 9 bases are shared with TRBD1. CDR3 length: 15 amino acids. V shed 6 bases, J shed 1 base, and the junction held 4 bases outside the gene matches. CDR1 is MNHEY, CDR2 SMNVEV, per germline (reference sequence). The CDR3 DNA follows: TGTGCCAGCAGGCAAGACAGGGGGAGCAATCAGCCCCAGCATTTT. This gives the protein CASRQDRGSNQPQHF.

This clone has just a few counts. The chain joins TRBV4-1 to TRBJ1-6; TRBD1 aligns across 9 bases. In germline, CDR1 is MGHRA, CDR2 YSYEKL. The ends lost 4 bases at V and 7 bases at J; junction bases unmatched: 5. This CDR3 region has 15 residues. The CDR3 DNA sequence: TGCGCCAGCAGCCGCAGGACAGGGGAGAATTCACCCCTCCACTTT. It encodes CASSRRTGENSPLHF.